Each of the 6 T cell receptor beta chains below was sequenced from the same sample in a study of Graves' ophthalmopathy and Graves' hyperthyroidism listed by TCRdb under 2018. TCRdb records Illumina HiSeq 2000 as the sequencer. TCR beta CDR3 regions were amplified from RNA transcripts for repertoire sequencing. A first-round RT-PCR used HTBI primers with the Qiagen OneStep RT-PCR kit, followed by a second-round multiplex PCR, size selection and purification. TCRdb trimmed the raw reads at Q25, called clones with MiXCR and kept productive beta chains. Every CDR3 protein is listed once, alongside the most common genes and DNA of its rows. The sample table holds around 660,000 distinct CDR3 sequences, of which roughly 39% were seen once. The ten largest make up 3% to 3.5% of the sample. The sample taken for sequencing was peripheral blood. The receptors stem from an adult man with Graves' ophthalmopathy.

The sample holds a few counts of this clonotype. The V call is TRBV12-5, the J call TRBJ1-1; no firm D call. The V end lost 4 bases, the J end lost 4 bases, and 13 bases lay between the germline ends. The CDR3 extends over 14 amino acids. From germline, CDR1 is LGHNT and CDR2 FRNRAP. CDR3 residues: CASGWRTGFTEAFF. For the CDR3, the DNA is TGTGCTAGTGGTTGGAGAACTGGGTTCACTGAAGCTTTCTTT.

This clonotype was seen many times. This chain connects TRBV7-8 to TRBJ1-4; maybe TRBD1 (6 bases). V dropped 2 bases and J dropped 5 bases, with 12 bases sitting between them. Per the germline V gene, CDR1 is SGHVS and CDR2 is FQNEAQ. The CDR3 length is 15 residues. CDR3 sequence: CASSLNRVSNEKLFF. CDR3 bases: TGTGCCAGCAGCTTAAACAGGGTTTCGAATGAAAAACTGTTTTTT.

The V and J genes are TRBV7-9 and TRBJ2-5; D possibly corresponds to TRBD1 (6 bases). Trimming shortened V by 3 bases and J by 4 bases, and 12 bases separated the two germline ends. The length of the CDR3 is 14 residues. Germline loops: CDR1 SEHNR, CDR2 FQNEAQ (reference sequence). The CDR3 is CASSFVTGRETQYF. The CDR3, as DNA: TGTGCCAGCAGCTTCGTTACAGGGCGAGAGACCCAGTACTTC. The full variable domain, in which reference TRBV7-9 and TRBJ2-5 provide the parts outside the CDR3, is DTGVSQNPRHKITKRGQNVTFRCDPISEHNRLYWYRQTLGQGPEFLTYFQNEAQLEKSRLLSDRFSAERPKGSFSTLEIQRTEQGDSAMYLCASSFVTGRETQYFGPGTRLLVL.

This clonotype showed up many times. The chain is built from TRBV24-1 and TRBJ1-1; TRBD1 matches 10 bases. The CDR3 contains 13 residues. The V gene's germline CDR1 is KGHDR and CDR2 SFDVKD. With V trimmed by 5 bases and J by 7 bases, 3 bases remained unmatched. The chain's CDR3 is CATSGGDRGEAFF. Written as DNA, the CDR3 is TGTGCCACCAGTGGTGGGGACAGGGGTGAAGCTTTCTTT.

The rearrangement uses TRBV6-1 and TRBJ2-7, with D unclear. Trimming took 6 bases from V and 7 from J, leaving 10 bases between them. The germline gives CDR1 MNHNS, CDR2 SASEGT. The CDR3 is 11 amino acids. CDR3: CASSYAQEQYF. The CDR3 DNA reads TGTGCCAGCAGCTACGCGCAAGAGCAGTACTTC.

The rearrangement links TRBV2 to TRBJ2-7; TRBD1 agrees at 10 bases. Trimming cost V 4 bases and J 2 bases; bases outside gene matches: 5. The length of the CDR3 is 15 residues. Germline CDR1 and CDR2: SNHLY and FYNNEI. The CDR3 region is CASSGQGTGAYEQYF. In DNA form, the CDR3 reads TGTGCCAGCAGTGGACAGGGGACAGGGGCCTACGAGCAGTACTTC.